This paragraph reports one T cell receptor beta chain. The antigen remains undetermined. V lost 4 bases to trimming and J lost 2 bases; unmatched junction nucleotides: 3. The CDR3 is 14 residues long. CDR1 and CDR2 (germline): MNHEY, SMNVEV (reference sequence). The data belong to a study of T cells in localized non-small cell lung cancer. General study points: Researchers found a median approximately 57 of the top 100 tumor clones in adjacent lung. In the blood, greater T cell density corresponded to longer overall survival. It was uninvolved adjacent lung that showed the highest T cell clonality, exceeding tumor. Owing to sequencing of a solitary tumor region, heterogeneity cannot be discounted.

Libraries were prepared by immunoSEQ multiplex PCR; TCRdb keeps only in-frame clonotypes and omits some of them. The table includes around 100,000 clones, roughly 87% detected once. The chain has TRBV27 and TRBJ1-2; TRBD1 aligns across 8 bases. This specimen consisted of peripheral blood, obtained before any cancer treatment. This TCR derives from a man aged 40 to 75 with stage I squamous cell lung carcinoma. The CDR3 region is CASSSRTGNYGYTF. CDR3 nucleotides: TGTGCCAGCAGTTCGCGGACAGGGAACTATGGCTACACCTTC.